The next 14 T cell receptor beta chains were all read from a single sample in a study of breast tumors, draining lymph nodes, adjacent tissues. Samples came from axillary lymph nodes draining the breast cancer. TCRdb fed the multiplex PCR reads into MiXCR, producing one record per CDR3 protein. The sample records under 250,000 distinct CDR3 sequences, roughly 30% being singletons. The specimen sequenced was axillary lymph node tissue. These receptors were obtained from a female donor with breast cancer. Some clones in this sample may be carry-over from other donors' samples.

This chain connects TRBV10-3 to TRBJ2-3; 9 bases are a match to TRBD1. There are 14 residues in the CDR3. Trimming cost V 6 bases and J 6 bases; bases outside gene matches: 7. Per the germline V gene, CDR1 is ENHRY and CDR2 is SYGVKD. CDR3 amino acids: CAIRPGTGSDTQYF. CDR3 nucleotide sequence: TGTGCCATCAGGCCCGGGACAGGGTCGGATACGCAGTATTTT.

This clonotype was recorded at least ten times. J is TRBJ2-5 and V is TRBV20-1; TRBD1 matches 7 bases. In germline, CDR1 is DFQATT, CDR2 SNEGSKA (reference sequence). The V and J ends lost 6 bases and 4 bases, in that order; junction bases with no gene match: 20. The CDR3 has 17 residues. The CDR3 here is CSATVGDRPTRGETQYF. In nucleotides, the CDR3 is TGCAGTGCCACCGTGGGGGACAGACCCACCCGAGGAGAGACCCAGTACTTC.

This clonotype appeared many times. The chain links TRBV19 to TRBJ2-1; D is ambiguous. In germline, CDR1 is LNHDA, CDR2 SQIVND (reference sequence). Trimming cost V 4 bases and J 0 bases, with 7 bases left between them. The CDR3 is 14 amino acids. The chain's CDR3 is CASSTFDSYNEQFF. The CDR3 DNA follows: TGTGCCAGTAGTACTTTCGACTCCTACAATGAGCAGTTCTTC.

This clonotype was seen ten or more times. The chain joins TRBV7-9 to TRBJ1-2; D remains unclear. V was cut by 6 bases and J by 8 bases, with 13 bases left in between. This CDR3 contains 12 residues. CDR1 and CDR2 (germline): SEHNR, FQNEAQ (reference sequence). CDR3 region: CASSSGPVGYTF. The CDR3 coding sequence is TGTGCCAGCAGTTCCGGGCCCGTGGGCTACACCTTC.

This clonotype occurred many times. V is TRBV27 and J is TRBJ2-7; D perhaps matches TRBD2 (5 bases). Germline V gene lookup returns CDR1 MNHEY and CDR2 SMNVEV (reference sequence). The CDR3 extends over 13 amino acids. Trimming took 1 base from V and 5 from J, leaving 9 bases between them. The CDR3 is CASSLLASHEQYF. CDR3 bases: TGTGCCAGCAGTTTATTGGCTAGCCACGAGCAGTACTTC.

This clonotype occurred many times. The CDR3 is CASTSPTSGSPNEQFF. The CDR3, as DNA: TGTGCCAGCACATCCCCCACCAGCGGGAGCCCCAATGAGCAGTTCTTC. This chain uses TRBV7-2 with TRBJ2-1, with 8 bases that match TRBD2. Germline values: CDR1 SGHTA, CDR2 FQGNSA. The junction had 14 bases not matched to a gene; V was cut back by 7 bases and J by 6 bases. This CDR3 has 16 residues.

The rearrangement joins TRBV4-2 to TRBJ2-2; possibly TRBD1 for D (6 bases). Germline V gene data show CDR1 as LGHNA and CDR2 as YNFKEQ. The V end lost 4 bases, the J end lost 0 bases, and 6 bases lay between the germline ends. The CDR3 has 14 amino acids. This CDR3 is CASSRQANTGELFF. The CDR3 DNA reads TGTGCCAGCAGCCGACAGGCGAACACCGGGGAGCTGTTTTTT.

The V call is TRBV5-6, the J call TRBJ2-5, with D perhaps matching TRBD2 (6 bases). Germline CDR1 and CDR2: SGHDT and YYEEEE. The CDR3 covers 15 residues. V lost 4 bases and J 3 bases, leaving 16 bases between the germline ends. CDR3 in DNA: TGTGCCAGCAGCCCGGTTTCCGCGGGGAAAGAGACCCAGTACTTC. Protein product: CASSPVSAGKETQYF.

Comment on this clonotype: A much larger clone sits a single nucleotide away, making a read error possible. The gene calls are TRBV7-2 and TRBJ2-1, with 13 bases lining up with TRBD2. V shed 1 base and J 2 bases; nucleotides not matched to a gene: 11. The CDR3 spans 20 residues. Germline assignment: CDR1 SGHTA and CDR2 FQGNSA. CDR3: CASSLVPGLAGKSPYNEQFF. CDR3 in DNA: TGTGCCAGCAGCTTAGTCCCGGGACTAGCGGGAAAAAGCCCCTACAATGAGCAGTTCTTC.

Concerning this clonotype itself: This likely comes from a read error, as the CDR3 has no conserved phenylalanine or tryptophan at its end. The chain uses TRBV11-2 and TRBJ1-1; 7 nucleotides line up with TRBD1. Germline V gene data show CDR1 as SGHAT and CDR2 as FQNNGV. This CDR3 is 12 amino acids long. V lost 4 bases and J lost 7; bases outside the gene matches: 3. CDR3 DNA: TGTGCCAGCAGCTCGACAGGGAGTGAAGCTTTCGTT. Encoded protein: CASSSTGSEAFV.

This clonotype was detected many times. This chain uses TRBV18 with TRBJ2-7; D perhaps matches TRBD2 (5 bases). Germline CDR1 is KGHSH and CDR2 is LQKENI. The CDR3 is made up of 13 amino acids. V lost 2 bases and J lost 7, with 12 bases in between. CDR3 loop: CASSPGLAEEQYF. In DNA form, the CDR3 reads TGTGCCAGCTCACCAGGGCTAGCCGAGGAGCAGTACTTC.

This clonotype appeared many times. This chain joins TRBV4-1 and TRBJ2-2; 12 nucleotides match TRBD2. The CDR3 is 21 residues long. V shed 0 bases, J shed 2 bases, and the junction held 13 bases outside the gene matches. The germline CDR1 and CDR2 sequences are MGHRA and YSYEKL. The CDR3 sequence is CASSQDRRQLAGGHNTGELFF. CDR3 coding DNA: TGCGCCAGCAGCCAAGATCGGAGGCAACTAGCGGGAGGCCACAACACCGGGGAGCTGTTTTTT.

Ten or more counts support this clonotype. The gene calls are TRBV14 and TRBJ2-7; the match to TRBD2 covers 11 bases. Germline V gene lookup returns CDR1 SGHDN and CDR2 FVKESK. The CDR3 has 15 amino acids. Trimming took 0 bases from V and 8 from J; bases not matched to a gene: 6. The CDR3 nucleotides read TGTGCCAGCAGCCAAGAGATCCGACTAGCGGGAAAGCAGTACTTC. Protein product: CASSQEIRLAGKQYF. Based on the CDR3 plus reference TRBV14 and TRBJ2-7, the full variable domain is EAGVTQFPSHSVIEKGQTVTLRCDPISGHDNLYWYRRVMGKEIKFLLHFVKESKQDESGMPNNRFLAERTGGTYSTLKVQPAELEDSGVYFCASSQEIRLAGKQYFGPGTRLTVT.

The rearrangement uses TRBV4-1 and TRBJ1-3, with TRBD1 as a possible D gene (6 bases). This CDR3 has 13 amino acids. From germline, CDR1 is MGHRA and CDR2 YSYEKL. The V end was cut by 0 bases, the J end by 7 bases, with 7 bases between. CDR3 sequence: CASSQDQGNTIYF. The DNA of the CDR3 is TGCGCCAGCAGCCAAGATCAGGGGAACACCATATATTTT.